These T cell receptor beta chains were read from a single sample in a study of control samples from healthy donors and cancer patients. TCRdb keeps only in-frame clones here, not all; method: immunoSEQ multiplex PCR. The sample lists about 180,000 clones, around 89% occurring once. Sequencing input: blood. All receptors derive from a woman aged 50 to 60 in good health. Each CDR3 is given with its conserved first and last residue. D genes are given only for firm matches. Clone size is stated in some rows and not others, as once, few, many or a class when expanded.

v_gene	abundance	d_gene	j_gene	CDR3nt	CDR3aa
TRBV2	-	-	TRBJ1-5	TGTGCCAGCAGGGAAGGGTTTTTCAGGGGCAATCAGCCCCAGCATTTT	CASREGFFRGNQPQHF
TRBV5-8	few	TRBD1	TRBJ1-1	TGTGCCAGCAGCCCGCAGGGGGCAGGGACTGAAGCTTTCTTT	CASSPQGAGTEAFF
TRBV19	-	-	TRBJ2-2	TGTGCCAGTATCAGGGGAAACACCGGGGAGCTGTTTTTT	CASIRGNTGELFF
TRBV29-1	-	-	TRBJ1-2	TGCAGCGTTGGGGGCTACACCTTC	CSVGGYTF
TRBV3-1/TRBV3-2	-	-	TRBJ2-2	TGTGCCAGCAGCCAAGTTTTCGGGACCAACACCGGGGAGCTGTTTTTT	CASSQVFGTNTGELFF
TRBV6-5	-	-	TRBJ2-2	TGTGCCGCGGGGACAGCAAACACCGGGGAGCTGTTTTTT	CAAGTANTGELFF
TRBV3-1/TRBV3-2	-	-	TRBJ1-2	TGTGCCAGCAGCCAAGCGGACACGGGGAACTATGGCTACACCTTC	CASSQADTGNYGYTF
TRBV7-2	once	-	TRBJ2-5	TGTGCCAGCAGCCCCGGACTACGGGAGACCCAGTACTTC	CASSPGLRETQYF
TRBV5-4	-	-	TRBJ1-4	TGTGCCAGCAGCGCGGACATGAGGGGTGAAAAACTGTTTTTT	CASSADMRGEKLFF
TRBV6-2/TRBV6-3	-	-	TRBJ2-7	TGTGCCAGCAGTTACTCGGCCGGGAGCCCCTACGAGCAGTACTTC	CASSYSAGSPYEQYF